This is a list of T cell receptor beta chains from one sample in a study of T cells expressing NK-cell markers. TCRdb processed the 5' RACE reads again and assigns one entry to each CDR3 protein, with no DNA. This sample's table has several thousand distinct CDR3 sequences. Sequencing used blood T cells: a sorted CD56 or NKG2C T cell subset, CD4+ or CD8+ T cells, or bulk PBMC T cells (not recorded which). These receptors were collected from a man aged 18 to 29 in good health. The CDR3 runs from the conserved cysteine through the conserved F or W. The size of a clone is reported for some rows only, either as once, few or many, or as a class for expanded clones.

clone size: .; J gene: TRBJ1-2; V gene: TRBV6-4; CDR3 protein: CASRGRDNDGYTF
clone size: .; J gene: TRBJ2-3; V gene: TRBV7-8; CDR3 protein: CASSKGLPRTDTQYF
clone size: medium-sized; J gene: TRBJ2-1; V gene: TRBV20-1; CDR3 protein: CSVRGPVDEQFF
clone size: medium-sized; J gene: TRBJ1-1; V gene: TRBV30; CDR3 protein: CAWRPTWDRGRTEAFF
clone size: medium-sized; J gene: TRBJ2-1; V gene: TRBV29-1; CDR3 protein: CSVVLREGRYNEQFF
clone size: .; J gene: TRBJ2-3; V gene: TRBV21-1; CDR3 protein: CARGSLYKRDSFSNTQYF
clone size: .; J gene: TRBJ2-1; V gene: TRBV5-1; CDR3 protein: CASSSPTVTSGSIYEQFF
clone size: .; J gene: TRBJ1-5; V gene: TRBV12-5; CDR3 protein: CASAQPGNQPQHF
clone size: .; J gene: TRBJ2-3; V gene: TRBV6-4; CDR3 protein: CASSDTAGRKDTQYF
clone size: medium-sized; J gene: TRBJ2-3; V gene: TRBV9; CDR3 protein: CASSVAGSADTQYF
clone size: .; J gene: TRBJ2-7; V gene: TRBV27; CDR3 protein: CASSTLGGIDYEQYF
clone size: .; J gene: TRBJ1-4; V gene: TRBV7-2; CDR3 protein: CATGPRAGEKLFF
clone size: medium-sized; J gene: TRBJ2-1; V gene: TRBV12-3/TRBV12-4; CDR3 protein: CASSIYRGQFVF
clone size: medium-sized; J gene: TRBJ2-5; V gene: TRBV27; CDR3 protein: CASSLWTGTQETQYF
clone size: .; J gene: TRBJ2-4; V gene: TRBV6-5; CDR3 protein: CASSSPGLYFIQYF
clone size: .; J gene: TRBJ2-1; V gene: TRBV9; CDR3 protein: CASSVVSGSLRVNEQFF
clone size: .; J gene: TRBJ2-6; V gene: TRBV25-1; CDR3 protein: CASSEERSGANVLTF
clone size: .; J gene: TRBJ2-5; V gene: TRBV7-8; CDR3 protein: CASSLERGERETQYF
clone size: .; J gene: TRBJ2-7; V gene: TRBV5-1; CDR3 protein: CATKLSLSTYEQYF
clone size: medium-sized; J gene: TRBJ2-1; V gene: TRBV12-3/TRBV12-4; CDR3 protein: CASSFAGAKNNEQFF
clone size: .; J gene: TRBJ1-5; V gene: TRBV7-8; CDR3 protein: CASSLAVYSNQPQHF
clone size: medium-sized; J gene: TRBJ2-1; V gene: TRBV20-1; CDR3 protein: CSAGALALTEQFF
clone size: medium-sized; J gene: TRBJ2-7; V gene: TRBV2; CDR3 protein: CASSEAGSLAEQYF
clone size: .; J gene: TRBJ2-1; V gene: TRBV20-1; CDR3 protein: CSAGSGVGEQFF
clone size: medium-sized; J gene: TRBJ1-4; V gene: TRBV9; CDR3 protein: CASSAGVSGDNEKLFF
clone size: medium-sized; J gene: TRBJ1-2; V gene: TRBV5-1; CDR3 protein: CASSDGGGFGYTF
clone size: .; J gene: TRBJ2-2; V gene: TRBV20-1; CDR3 protein: CSHSSGRAPGELFF
clone size: medium-sized; J gene: TRBJ1-2; V gene: TRBV5-6; CDR3 protein: CASSLDRSNYGYTF
clone size: .; J gene: TRBJ2-5; V gene: TRBV2; CDR3 protein: CASNALGYQETQYF